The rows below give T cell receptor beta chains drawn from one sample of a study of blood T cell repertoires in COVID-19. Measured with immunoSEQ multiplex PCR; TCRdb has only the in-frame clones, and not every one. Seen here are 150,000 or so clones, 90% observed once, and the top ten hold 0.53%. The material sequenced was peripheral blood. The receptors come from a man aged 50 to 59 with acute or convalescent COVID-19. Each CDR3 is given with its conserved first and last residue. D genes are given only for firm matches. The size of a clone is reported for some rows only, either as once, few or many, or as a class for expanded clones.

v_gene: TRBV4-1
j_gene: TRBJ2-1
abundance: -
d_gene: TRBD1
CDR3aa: CASSQPDRGLAEQFF
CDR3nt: TGCGCCAGCAGCCAACCTGACAGGGGGCTTGCTGAGCAGTTCTTC

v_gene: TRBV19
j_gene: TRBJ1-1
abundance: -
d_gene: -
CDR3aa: CASSTNRRSVNTEAFF
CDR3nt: TGTGCCAGTAGTACAAACAGGAGATCAGTTAACACTGAAGCTTTCTTT

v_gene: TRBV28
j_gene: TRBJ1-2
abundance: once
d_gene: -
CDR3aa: CASSDLDTNRVYGYTF
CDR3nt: TGTGCCAGCAGTGACTTGGACACGAATAGAGTCTATGGCTACACCTTC

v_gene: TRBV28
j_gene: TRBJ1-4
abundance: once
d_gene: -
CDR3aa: CASSEQATSNEKLFF
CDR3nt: TGTGCCAGCAGTGAACAGGCAACCTCTAATGAAAAACTGTTTTTT

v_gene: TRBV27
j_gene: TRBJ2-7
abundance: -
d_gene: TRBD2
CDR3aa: CASSLLGSGRVYEQYF
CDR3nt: TGTGCCAGCAGTTTATTGGGTAGCGGGAGGGTCTACGAGCAGTACTTC

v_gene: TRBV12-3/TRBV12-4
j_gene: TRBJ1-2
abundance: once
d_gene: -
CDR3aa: CASSYRQSHTF
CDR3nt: TGTGCCAGCAGTTATCGACAGAGCCACACCTTC

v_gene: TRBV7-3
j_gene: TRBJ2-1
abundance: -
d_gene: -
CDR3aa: CASSLTLSYNEQFF
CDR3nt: TGTGCCAGCAGCTTAACCCTCTCCTACAATGAGCAGTTCTTC

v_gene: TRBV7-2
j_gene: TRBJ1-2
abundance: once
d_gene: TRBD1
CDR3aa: CASSLEGALYGYTF
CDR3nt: TGTGCCAGCAGCTTAGAGGGGGCCCTATATGGCTACACCTTC

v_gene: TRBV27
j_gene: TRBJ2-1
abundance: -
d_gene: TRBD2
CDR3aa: CASSLKREQDEQFF
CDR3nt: TGTGCCAGCAGTTTAAAGCGGGAGCAGGATGAGCAGTTCTTC

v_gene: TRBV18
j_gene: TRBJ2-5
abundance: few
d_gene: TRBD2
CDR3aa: CASSVARPSGGRETQYF
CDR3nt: TGTGCCAGCTCAGTTGCCCGGCCTAGCGGCGGTAGGGAGACCCAGTACTTC

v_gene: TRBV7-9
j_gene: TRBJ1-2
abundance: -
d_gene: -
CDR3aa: CASSQGGNYGYTF
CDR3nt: TGTGCCAGCAGCCAAGGGGGTAACTATGGCTACACCTTC

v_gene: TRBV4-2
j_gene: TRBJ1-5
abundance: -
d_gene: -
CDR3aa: CASSQLGTRNQPQHF
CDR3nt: TGTGCCAGCAGCCAACTTGGGACAAGGAATCAGCCCCAGCATTTT

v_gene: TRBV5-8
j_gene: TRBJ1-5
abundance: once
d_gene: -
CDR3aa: CASSFGAGYSNQPQHF
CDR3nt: TGTGCCAGCAGCTTCGGTGCAGGGTATAGCAATCAGCCCCAGCATTTT

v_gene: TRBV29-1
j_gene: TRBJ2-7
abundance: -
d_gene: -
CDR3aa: CSAAGRTTYEQYF
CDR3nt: TGCAGCGCCGCGGGGCGGACCACCTACGAGCAGTACTTC

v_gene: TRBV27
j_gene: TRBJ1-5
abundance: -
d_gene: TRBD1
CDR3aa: CASRVQGANQPQHF
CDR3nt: TGTGCCAGCAGAGTACAGGGGGCCAATCAGCCCCAGCATTTT

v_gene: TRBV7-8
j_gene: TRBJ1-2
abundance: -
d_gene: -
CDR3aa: CASSLGAGSGVSYGYTF
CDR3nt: TGTGCCAGCAGCCTCGGGGCGGGTTCGGGAGTAAGCTATGGCTACACCTTC

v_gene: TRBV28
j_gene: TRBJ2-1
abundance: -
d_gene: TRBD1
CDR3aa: CASSLWGQGRYNEQFF
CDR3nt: TGTGCCAGCAGTTTATGGGGACAGGGGAGGTACAATGAGCAGTTCTTC

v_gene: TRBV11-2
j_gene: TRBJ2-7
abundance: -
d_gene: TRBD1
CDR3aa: CASSPSDRGNEQYF
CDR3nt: TGTGCCAGCAGCCCATCGGACAGGGGGAACGAGCAGTACTTC

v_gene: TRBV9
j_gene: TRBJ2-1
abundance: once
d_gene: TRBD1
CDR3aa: CASSASGQGSNEQFF
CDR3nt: TGTGCCAGCAGCGCCTCGGGACAGGGCTCCAATGAGCAGTTCTTC

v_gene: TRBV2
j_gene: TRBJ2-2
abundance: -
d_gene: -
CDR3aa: CASSKQGDSSNTGELFF
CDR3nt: TGTGCCAGCAGCAAACAGGGAGATTCGTCGAACACCGGGGAGCTGTTTTTT

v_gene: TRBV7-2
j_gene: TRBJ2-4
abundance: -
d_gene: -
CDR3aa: CASSYRPQDIQYF
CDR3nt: TGTGCCAGCAGCTATCGGCCGCAGGACATTCAGTACTTC

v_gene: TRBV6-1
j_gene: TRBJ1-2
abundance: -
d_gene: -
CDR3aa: CASSEGQGPFYGYTF
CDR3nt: TGTGCCAGCAGTGAAGGTCAGGGCCCTTTCTATGGCTACACCTTC

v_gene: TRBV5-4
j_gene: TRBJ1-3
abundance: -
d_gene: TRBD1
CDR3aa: CASSLDRGHGNTIYF
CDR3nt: TGTGCCAGCAGCTTGGACAGGGGGCATGGAAACACCATATATTTT

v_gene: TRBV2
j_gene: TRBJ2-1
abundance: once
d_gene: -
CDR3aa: CASRLADNEQFF
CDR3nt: TGTGCCAGCAGGTTAGCGGACAATGAGCAGTTCTTC

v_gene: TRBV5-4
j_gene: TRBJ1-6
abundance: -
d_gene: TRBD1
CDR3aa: CASRTDRGPNSPLHF
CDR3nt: TGTGCCAGCAGGACCGACAGGGGACCCAATTCACCCCTCCACTTT

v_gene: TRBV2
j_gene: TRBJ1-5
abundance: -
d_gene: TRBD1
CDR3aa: CASSTTGTQPQHF
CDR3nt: TGTGCCAGCAGTACGACAGGGACTCAGCCCCAGCATTTT

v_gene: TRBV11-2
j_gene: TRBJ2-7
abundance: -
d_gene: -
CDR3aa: CASSSFWTEDSYEQYF
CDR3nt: TGTGCCAGCAGCTCCTTTTGGACAGAGGATTCCTACGAGCAGTACTTC

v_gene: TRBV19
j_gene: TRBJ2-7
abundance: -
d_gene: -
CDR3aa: CASGGARHEQYF
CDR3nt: TGTGCCAGTGGGGGGGCCCGTCACGAGCAGTACTTC

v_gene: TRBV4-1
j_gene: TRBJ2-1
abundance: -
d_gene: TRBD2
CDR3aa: CASSSSGNSYNEQFF
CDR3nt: TGCGCCAGCAGCTCCAGCGGGAACTCCTACAATGAGCAGTTCTTC

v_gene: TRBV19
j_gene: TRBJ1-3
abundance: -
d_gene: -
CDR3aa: CASSTEVFDTGNTIYF
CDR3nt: TGTGCCAGTAGTACCGAGGTTTTTGATACTGGAAACACCATATATTTT

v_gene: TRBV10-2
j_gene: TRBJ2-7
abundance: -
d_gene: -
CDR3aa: CASSESRAWEQYF
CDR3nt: TGCGCCAGCAGTGAAAGCCGAGCGTGGGAGCAGTACTTC

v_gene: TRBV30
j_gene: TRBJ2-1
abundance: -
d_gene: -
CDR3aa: CAWDRDTLNEQFF
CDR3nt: TGTGCCTGGGACCGGGACACACTCAATGAGCAGTTCTTC

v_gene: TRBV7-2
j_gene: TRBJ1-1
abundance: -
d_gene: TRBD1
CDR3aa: CASSTGTGVTEAFF
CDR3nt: TGTGCCAGCAGCACCGGGACAGGGGTTACTGAAGCTTTCTTT

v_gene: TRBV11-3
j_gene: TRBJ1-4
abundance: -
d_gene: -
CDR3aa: CASSPRGGGHEKLFF
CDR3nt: TGTGCCAGCAGCCCCCGAGGGGGGGGACATGAAAAACTGTTTTTT

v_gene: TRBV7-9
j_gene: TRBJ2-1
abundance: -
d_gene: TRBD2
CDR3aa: CASSLAGGAGEGNEQFF
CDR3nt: TGTGCCAGCAGCTTAGCGGGTGGGGCGGGAGAAGGTAATGAGCAGTTCTTC

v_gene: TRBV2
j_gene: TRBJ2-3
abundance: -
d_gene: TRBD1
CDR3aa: CASSLTGDTQYF
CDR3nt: TGTGCCAGCAGTCTGACAGGGGATACGCAGTATTTT